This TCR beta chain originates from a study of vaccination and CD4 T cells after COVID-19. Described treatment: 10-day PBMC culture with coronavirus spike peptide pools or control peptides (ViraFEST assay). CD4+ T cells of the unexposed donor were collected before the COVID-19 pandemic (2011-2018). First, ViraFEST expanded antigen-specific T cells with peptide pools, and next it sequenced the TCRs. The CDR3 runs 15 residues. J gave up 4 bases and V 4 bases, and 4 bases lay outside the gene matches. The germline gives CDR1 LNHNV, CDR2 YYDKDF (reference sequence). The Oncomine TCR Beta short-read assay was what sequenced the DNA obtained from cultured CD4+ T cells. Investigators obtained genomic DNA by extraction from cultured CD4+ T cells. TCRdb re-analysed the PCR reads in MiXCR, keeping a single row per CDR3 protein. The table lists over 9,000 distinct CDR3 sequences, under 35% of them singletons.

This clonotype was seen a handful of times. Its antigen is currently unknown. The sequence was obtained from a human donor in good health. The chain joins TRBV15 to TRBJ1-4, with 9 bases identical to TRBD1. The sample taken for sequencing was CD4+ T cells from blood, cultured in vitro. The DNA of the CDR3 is TGTGCCACCAGCAAACAGGGGGCTGGTAATGAAAAACTGTTTTTT. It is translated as CATSKQGAGNEKLFF.